These T cell receptor beta chains were read from a single sample in a study of blood T cell repertoires in COVID-19. Profiling relied on immunoSEQ multiplex PCR, and the TCRdb table lists in-frame clones only, not all of them. The sample has 200,000 to 250,000 clones; 81% are singletons. The sample taken for sequencing was peripheral blood. The receptor source for this set is a woman aged 80 or over with COVID-19, enrolled during active disease. Both conserved end residues are part of each CDR3. The D gene is left open where the match is weak. Size is omitted from some rows. Given values are once, few, many or a class for expanded clones.

d_call,j_call,v_call,clone_size,cdr3_aa,cdr3_nt
-,TRBJ2-2,TRBV6-2/TRBV6-3,few,CASSLLSSTGELFF,TGTGCCAGCAGTTTACTTTCGTCAACCGGGGAGCTGTTTTTT
TRBD1,TRBJ1-1,TRBV27,-,CASRKDRALSGTEAFF,TGTGCCAGCAGAAAGGACAGGGCGCTATCGGGCACTGAAGCTTTCTTT
-,TRBJ1-5,TRBV2,-,CASMIDWNQPQHF,TGTGCCAGCATGATAGACTGGAATCAGCCCCAGCATTTT
-,TRBJ1-3,TRBV3-1/TRBV3-2,-,CASSQGSGNTIYF,TGTGCCAGCAGCCAGGGCAGTGGAAACACCATATATTTT
-,TRBJ1-2,TRBV29-1,-,CSAGQYYGYTF,TGCAGCGCTGGACAGTACTATGGCTACACCTTC
-,TRBJ1-2,TRBV5-1,few,CASSRGPGNYGYTF,TGCGCCAGCAGCCGAGGCCCGGGGAACTATGGCTACACCTTC
-,TRBJ1-1,TRBV6-1,few,CASSEVRTREAFF,TGTGCCAGCAGTGAAGTTCGGACACGGGAAGCTTTCTTT
TRBD2,TRBJ2-1,TRBV9,-,CASSVGTSGDEQFF,TGTGCCAGCAGCGTGGGGACTAGCGGAGATGAGCAGTTCTTC
-,TRBJ2-3,TRBV3-1/TRBV3-2,-,CASSSRGSTDTQYF,TGTGCCAGCAGCAGTAGGGGGTCGACAGATACGCAGTATTTT
TRBD1,TRBJ1-6,TRBV30,few,CAWSRQGGSPLHF,TGTGCCTGGAGTAGACAGGGGGGTTCACCCCTCCACTTT
TRBD1,TRBJ1-2,TRBV18,-,CASSPGPGQADGYTF,TGTGCCAGCTCACCCGGGCCGGGACAGGCGGATGGCTACACCTTC
-,TRBJ2-1,TRBV7-2,-,CASSAGGKYNEQFF,TGTGCCAGCAGCGCAGGGGGGAAGTACAATGAGCAGTTCTTC
-,TRBJ2-1,TRBV10-2,-,CASMPISVSDNEQFF,TGCGCCAGCATGCCGATTTCCGTTAGCGACAATGAGCAGTTCTTC
-,TRBJ2-4,TRBV5-3,-,CARSFLTSNQNIQYF,TGTGCCAGAAGCTTTCTCACTAGTAACCAAAACATTCAGTACTTC
-,TRBJ1-1,TRBV20-1,-,CSAQMNTEAFF,TGCAGTGCTCAGATGAACACTGAAGCTTTCTTT
TRBD1,TRBJ1-5,TRBV5-6,-,CASSLGTGLQPQHF,TGTGCCAGCAGCTTAGGGACAGGACTTCAGCCCCAGCATTTT
TRBD2,TRBJ2-7,TRBV4-2,-,CASSLGLETHVQYF,TGTGCCAGCAGCCTTGGACTAGAGACTCATGTGCAGTACTTC
TRBD2,TRBJ2-5,TRBV7-3,-,CASSLAPSGGSQETQYF,TGTGCCAGCAGTCTAGCCCCCAGCGGGGGGTCGCAAGAGACCCAGTACTTC
-,TRBJ2-7,TRBV6-6,-,CASEGGPSRYEQYF,TGTGCCAGCGAAGGGGGACCCTCTCGTTACGAGCAGTACTTC
TRBD1,TRBJ1-2,TRBV6-5,-,CASSYTGQGSGYTF,TGTGCCAGCAGTTACACCGGACAGGGGAGTGGCTACACCTTC
-,TRBJ1-4,TRBV25-1,-,CASSEYRGPTNEKLFF,TGTGCCAGCAGTGAATATAGGGGCCCCACTAATGAAAAACTGTTTTTT
TRBD1,TRBJ2-1,TRBV6-5,-,CASTRQGRTNEQFF,TGTGCCAGCACCCGACAGGGTAGAACGAATGAGCAGTTCTTC
-,TRBJ2-2,TRBV10-2,-,CASRSLVEAGELFF,TGCGCCAGCAGGTCACTAGTTGAGGCCGGGGAGCTGTTTTTT
TRBD1,TRBJ2-5,TRBV5-6,-,CASSRQGTTETQYF,TGTGCCAGCAGTCGACAGGGAACAACGGAGACCCAGTACTTC
-,TRBJ2-2,TRBV29-1,-,CSVERETGNTGELFF,TGCAGCGTTGAGCGGGAGACAGGCAACACCGGGGAGCTGTTTTTT